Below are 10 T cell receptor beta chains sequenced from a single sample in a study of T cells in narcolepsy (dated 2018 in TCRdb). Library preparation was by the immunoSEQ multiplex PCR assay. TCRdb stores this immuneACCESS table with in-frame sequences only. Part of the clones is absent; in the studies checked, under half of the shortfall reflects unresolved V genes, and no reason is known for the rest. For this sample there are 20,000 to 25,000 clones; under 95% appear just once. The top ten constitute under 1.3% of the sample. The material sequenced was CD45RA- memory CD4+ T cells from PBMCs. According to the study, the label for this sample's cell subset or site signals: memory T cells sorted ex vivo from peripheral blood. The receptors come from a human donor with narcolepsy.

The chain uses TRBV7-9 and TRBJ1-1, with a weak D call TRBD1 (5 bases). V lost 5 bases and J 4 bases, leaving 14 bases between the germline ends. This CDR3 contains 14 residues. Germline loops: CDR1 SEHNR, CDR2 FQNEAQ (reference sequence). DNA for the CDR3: TGTGCCAGCAGCCGCTCCGCGGGGGGCACTGAAGCTTTCTTT. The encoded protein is CASSRSAGGTEAFF.

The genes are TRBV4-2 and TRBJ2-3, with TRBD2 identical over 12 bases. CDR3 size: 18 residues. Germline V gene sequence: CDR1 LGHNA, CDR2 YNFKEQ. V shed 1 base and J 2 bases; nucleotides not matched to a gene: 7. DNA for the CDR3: TGTGCCAGCAGCCAAGGTCACGGACTAGCGGGGATCACAGATACGCAGTATTTT. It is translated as CASSQGHGLAGITDTQYF.

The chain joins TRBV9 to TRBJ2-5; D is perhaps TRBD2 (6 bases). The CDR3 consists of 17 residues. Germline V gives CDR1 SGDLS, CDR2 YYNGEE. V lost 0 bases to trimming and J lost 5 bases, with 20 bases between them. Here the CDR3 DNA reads TGTGCCAGCAGCGTAGGTAGTACCCGGGAGTTGGGGGAGACCCAGTACTTC. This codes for CASSVGSTRELGETQYF.

CDR3 nucleotides: TGTGCCAGCAGCGCAAACCTCGGGGGGCGCGAGACCCAGTACTTC. It translates to CASSANLGGRETQYF. The chain has TRBV9 and TRBJ2-5, with D maybe TRBD2 (7 bases). The V and J ends lost 3 bases and 5 bases respectively, with 17 bases between them. Looked up from germline, CDR1 is SGDLS and CDR2 is YYNGEE. CDR3 length: 15 residues.

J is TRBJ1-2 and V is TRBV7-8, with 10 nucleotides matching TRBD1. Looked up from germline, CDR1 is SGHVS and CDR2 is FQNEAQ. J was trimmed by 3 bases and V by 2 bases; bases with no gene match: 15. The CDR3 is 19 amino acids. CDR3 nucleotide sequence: TGTGCCAGCAGCTTAAGGATGTGGGACAGGGGAAATAGGGACTATGGCTACACCTTC. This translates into CASSLRMWDRGNRDYGYTF.

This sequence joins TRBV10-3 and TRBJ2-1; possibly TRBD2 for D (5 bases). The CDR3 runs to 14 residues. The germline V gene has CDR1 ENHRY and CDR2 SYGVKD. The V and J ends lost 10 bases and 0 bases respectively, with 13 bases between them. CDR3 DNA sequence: TGTGCCAGCCTAAGCGGAAGCTCCTACAATGAGCAGTTCTTC. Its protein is CASLSGSSYNEQFF.

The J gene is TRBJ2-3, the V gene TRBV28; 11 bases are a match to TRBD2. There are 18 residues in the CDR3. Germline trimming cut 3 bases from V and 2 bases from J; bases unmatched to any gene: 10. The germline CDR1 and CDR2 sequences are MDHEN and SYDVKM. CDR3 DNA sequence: TGTGCCAGCAGTTTCAGTCTAGCGGGAGGAGCGTCCACAGATACGCAGTATTTT. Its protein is CASSFSLAGGASTDTQYF. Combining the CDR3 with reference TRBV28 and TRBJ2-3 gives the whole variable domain DVKVTQSSRYLVKRTGEKVFLECVQDMDHENMFWYRQDPGLGLRLIYFSYDVKMKEKGDIPEGYSVSREKKERFSLILESASTNQTSMYLCASSFSLAGGASTDTQYFGPGTRLTVL.

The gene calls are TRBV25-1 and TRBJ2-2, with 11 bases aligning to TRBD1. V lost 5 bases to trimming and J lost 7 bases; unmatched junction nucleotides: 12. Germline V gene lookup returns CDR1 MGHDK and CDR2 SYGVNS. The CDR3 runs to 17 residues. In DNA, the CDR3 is TGTGCCAGCAGTCCCAGCACCGGACAGGGGGCTTACGGGGAGCTGTTTTTT. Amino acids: CASSPSTGQGAYGELFF.

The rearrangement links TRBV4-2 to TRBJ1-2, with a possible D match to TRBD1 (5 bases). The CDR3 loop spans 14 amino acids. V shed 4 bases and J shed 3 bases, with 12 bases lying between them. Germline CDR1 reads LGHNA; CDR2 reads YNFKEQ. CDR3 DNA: TGTGCCAGCAGCCGAGACAGTGGGGACTATGGCTACACCTTC. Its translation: CASSRDSGDYGYTF.

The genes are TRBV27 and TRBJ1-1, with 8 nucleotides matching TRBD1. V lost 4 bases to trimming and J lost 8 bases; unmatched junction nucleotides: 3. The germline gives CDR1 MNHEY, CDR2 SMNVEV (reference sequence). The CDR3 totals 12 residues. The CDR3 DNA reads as TGTGCCAGCAGTTCCAACAGGGGGGAAGCTTTCTTT. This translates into CASSSNRGEAFF.